What follows is one T cell receptor (beta chain) and its context. The antigen remains unidentified. All of the isolated RNA was reverse transcribed, so expressed TCRB transcripts were sequenced. Naive, central memory and regulatory T cell samples averaged approximately 3.9 million immunoSEQ reads each. The data were produced by immunoSEQ multiplex PCR, yet TCRdb's version contains in-frame clones alone and is incomplete. This table holds more than 250,000 clones, roughly 15% found once. This entry is derived from a study of beta chain features in type 1 diabetes. Study-level results: TCRB repertoires of naive, central memory and Treg cells appeared more similar among patients than among healthy donors. All four CD4+ subsets of Type 1 diabetes patients contained TCRB CDR3s that were moderately but significantly shorter.

Germline CDR1 reads LNHNV; CDR2 reads YYDKDF (reference sequence). There are 15 residues in the CDR3. V gave up 1 base and J gave up 4 bases, with 11 bases separating them. The sequence came from a man between 18 and 29 years old with type 1 diabetes. The rearrangement uses TRBV15 and TRBJ2-1, with a possible D match to TRBD2 (7 bases). Sequencing was done on a sample of naive CD4+ T cells from blood. The CDR3 DNA follows: TGTGCCACCAGCAGAGGTGGGGGGGCGTACAATGAGCAGTTCTTC. Residues: CATSRGGGAYNEQFF. The complete variable domain, with remaining parts taken from reference TRBV15 and TRBJ2-1, reads DAMVIQNPRYQVTQFGKPVTLSCSQTLNHNVMYWYQQKSSQAPKLLFHYYDKDFNNEADTPDNFQSRRPNTSFCFLDIRSPGLGDTAMYLCATSRGGGAYNEQFFGPGTRLTVL.